These 27 T cell receptor beta chains were all obtained from the same sample, sequenced in a study of cytomegalovirus exposure and HLA in healthy donors. The PCR made use of 60 Vbeta and 13 Jbeta primers. Some clones are missing from TCRdb's copy, which holds only in-frame ones; the method was immunoSEQ multiplex PCR. This table has 150,000 to 200,000 clones, around 77% appearing once. The sequenced sample was PBMCs. The source is a woman between 35 and 50 years old in good health and CMV-seronegative.

The CDR3 region is CASSLRGGTEAFF. The CDR3 DNA follows: TGTGCCAGCAGTTTAAGGGGGGGAACTGAAGCTTTCTTT. The J gene is TRBJ1-1, the V gene TRBV28; tentatively, D is TRBD1 (6 bases). The V gene's germline CDR1 is MDHEN and CDR2 SYDVKM. With 2 bases removed from V and 5 bases from J, the gap between germline ends came to 9 bases. The CDR3 sequence is 13 residues long.

The chain is built from TRBV5-1 and TRBJ2-7; no clear D. This CDR3 region has 14 residues. Germline V CDR1 and CDR2: SGHRS, YFSETQ. Trimming cost V 1 base and J 3 bases, with 11 bases left between them. The CDR3 region is CASSLPDSLYEQYF. CDR3 DNA: TGCGCCAGCAGCTTGCCAGATTCTCTCTACGAGCAGTACTTC.

The chain combines TRBV28 with TRBJ2-2, with D perhaps TRBD1 (5 bases). The CDR3 covers 15 residues. From germline, CDR1 is MDHEN and CDR2 SYDVKM. V lost 8 bases, J lost 0 bases, and 13 bases lay in between. This CDR3 reads CASGSQDANTGELFF. In DNA form, the CDR3 reads TGTGCCAGCGGATCACAGGACGCGAACACCGGGGAGCTGTTTTTT.

This clone has more than one count but fewer than ten. The V gene is TRBV2, the J gene TRBJ1-3; tentative D call: TRBD1 (5 bases). Per germline, CDR1 SNHLY and CDR2 FYNNEI. The CDR3 extends over 15 amino acids. V was trimmed by 1 base and J by 0 bases, leaving 7 bases between them. The CDR3 region has the DNA TGTGCCAGCAGTGAAGAGGGGTACTCTGGAAACACCATATATTTT. This encodes CASSEEGYSGNTIYF.

The chain uses TRBV30 and TRBJ1-2; TRBD1 agrees at 10 bases. In germline, CDR1 is GTSNPN, CDR2 SVGIG (reference sequence). V lost 1 base to trimming and J lost 5 bases; unmatched junction nucleotides: 7. The CDR3 runs 15 residues. This CDR3 is CAWSASGQGVYGYTF. CDR3 sequence (DNA): TGTGCCTGGAGTGCTAGTGGACAGGGGGTTTATGGCTACACCTTC. Complete variable domain (other parts from reference TRBV30 and TRBJ1-2): SQTIHQWPATLVQPVGSPLSLECTVEGTSNPNLYWYRQAAGRGLQLLFYSVGIGQISSEVPQNLSASRPQDRQFILSSKKLLLSDSGFYLCAWSASGQGVYGYTFGSGTRLTVV.

CDR3 DNA sequence: TGTGCCATCAGTGAGTCTAGGGGACAAGGAGAGACCCAGTACTTC. Protein: CAISESRGQGETQYF. The chain employs TRBV10-3 and TRBJ2-5, with D maybe TRBD1 (6 bases). Trimming left V 0 bases short and J 4 bases short, with 12 bases between. The CDR3 sequence is 15 residues long. Germline assignment: CDR1 ENHRY and CDR2 SYGVKD.

The V and J genes are TRBV6-1 and TRBJ2-6; D is possibly TRBD1 (5 bases). CDR1 is MNHNS and CDR2 is SASEGT in the germline V gene. The CDR3 contains 15 residues. V shed 6 bases and J shed 0 bases, with 9 bases lying between them. The CDR3: CASSTQVSGANVLTF. The DNA for the CDR3 is TGTGCCAGCAGCACACAGGTCTCTGGGGCCAACGTCCTGACTTTC.

V gene TRBV7-6 combines with J gene TRBJ2-7; D gene ambiguous. Trimming pared 1 base from V and 0 bases from J, leaving 7 bases between. Germline CDR1 reads SGHVS; CDR2 reads FNYEAQ. This CDR3 is 14 amino acids long. CDR3 amino acids: CASSLGPVSYEQYF. CDR3 nucleotide sequence: TGTGCCAGCAGCTTAGGCCCGGTCTCCTACGAGCAGTACTTC.

The genes are TRBV6-6 and TRBJ2-7; 7 bases align to TRBD1. From germline, CDR1 is MNHNY and CDR2 SVGAGI (reference sequence). J lost 7 bases, V lost 5 bases, and 11 bases had no gene match. This CDR3 comprises 14 residues. The DNA of the CDR3 is TGTGCCAGCAGTGATAGGACAGGACCCCTGGAGCAGTACTTC. This gives the protein CASSDRTGPLEQYF.

This chain links TRBV4-1 with TRBJ1-1; D gene unclear. Germline CDR1 and CDR2: MGHRA and YSYEKL. Trimming removed 0 bases from V and 5 bases from J, with 7 bases in between. This CDR3 region has 13 residues. CDR3 bases: TGCGCCAGCAGCCAAGATGGGGAGACTGAAGCTTTCTTT. Its translation is CASSQDGETEAFF.

The V call is TRBV6-6, the J call TRBJ1-4; perhaps TRBD1 as D (6 bases). CDR1 and CDR2 (germline): MNHNY, SVGAGI (reference sequence). V gave up 2 bases and J gave up 0 bases, with 10 bases separating them. The CDR3 totals 16 residues. The CDR3 sequence is CASSYAQGATNEKLFF. CDR3 coding DNA: TGTGCCAGCAGTTACGCACAGGGTGCAACTAATGAAAAACTGTTTTTT.

This rearrangement joins TRBV7-6 to TRBJ2-7; TRBD2 aligns across 8 bases. From germline, CDR1 is SGHVS and CDR2 FNYEAQ. The V gene end was trimmed by 3 bases and the J gene end by 3 bases; junction bases not matched to a gene: 28. The CDR3 is made up of 22 amino acids. CDR3 sequence reads: CASSLEVGVTSGLAGDHYEQYF. The CDR3 DNA reads TGTGCCAGCAGCTTGGAAGTGGGAGTAACTAGCGGCCTTGCCGGGGACCACTACGAGCAGTACTTC.

The rearrangement uses TRBV19 and TRBJ2-3; tentative D call: TRBD1 (5 bases). Germline-derived CDR1 and CDR2 are LNHDA and SQIVND (reference sequence). With 6 bases removed from V and 5 bases from J, the gap between germline ends came to 18 bases. This CDR3 comprises 15 residues. Here the CDR3 reads CASSQTQGTVDTQYF. CDR3 sequence (DNA): TGTGCCAGTAGCCAGACTCAGGGTACAGTAGATACGCAGTATTTT.

The rearrangement joins TRBV5-1 to TRBJ2-7; a possible D gene is TRBD2 (6 bases). Germline V lookup: CDR1 SGHRS, CDR2 YFSETQ. CDR3 length equals 13 residues. V lost 5 bases and J 7 bases, leaving 16 bases between the germline ends. In DNA, the CDR3 is TGCGCCAGCAGTTATAACGGGGGTTCTGAGCAGTACTTC. It translates to CASSYNGGSEQYF.

The J gene is TRBJ2-3, the V gene TRBV10-3, with a tentative D call TRBD2 (6 bases). This CDR3 is 15 amino acids long. Looked up from germline, CDR1 is ENHRY and CDR2 is SYGVKD. Trimming shortened V by 2 bases and J by 3 bases, and 12 bases separated the two germline ends. In DNA form, the CDR3 reads TGTGCCATCAGTGAGGTGGCAGGAGGGACAGATACGCAGTATTTT. Translation: CAISEVAGGTDTQYF.

There are a few counts of this clone. This rearrangement joins TRBV30 to TRBJ2-7; no firm D call. Trimming left V 2 bases short and J 2 bases short, with 10 bases between. The CDR3 is 13 residues long. Germline CDR1 and CDR2: GTSNPN and SVGIG (reference sequence). This CDR3 is CAWSRGVTYEQYF. The CDR3 DNA is TGTGCCTGGAGTAGAGGAGTTACCTACGAGCAGTACTTC.

This clone was seen a handful of times. J is TRBJ2-3 and V is TRBV30, with 7 nucleotides matching TRBD2. The J segment lost 2 bases and the V segment lost 3 bases, leaving 14 bases of the junction unmatched. Germline lookup yields CDR1 GTSNPN and CDR2 SVGIG (reference sequence). The CDR3 totals 17 residues. CDR3 loop: CAWSGGGSTPITDTQYF. The CDR3 coding sequence is TGTGCCTGGAGCGGAGGCGGGAGCACCCCTATCACAGATACGCAGTATTTT.

This clone appeared a single time. The chain uses TRBV29-1 and TRBJ2-1, with 14 bases that match TRBD2. CDR1 is SQVTM and CDR2 is ANQGSEA in the germline V gene. V was pared by 4 bases and J by 9 bases, with 2 bases of the junction left unmatched. The CDR3 spans 13 residues. The CDR3 spells CSVGGTSGSEQFF. CDR3 DNA: TGCAGCGTTGGCGGGACTAGCGGGAGTGAGCAGTTCTTC.

The chain combines TRBV29-1 with TRBJ2-1, with 11 bases fitting TRBD2. The CDR3 length is 18 residues. From germline, CDR1 is SQVTM and CDR2 ANQGSEA. CDR3 bases: TGCACCACCGGGGGGACAGCCAAACTAGCGGGAGTCTCCAATGAGCAGTTCTTC. This codes for CTTGGTAKLAGVSNEQFF.

The rearrangement joins TRBV6-5 to TRBJ2-5, with 7 bases aligning to TRBD1. Germline-derived CDR1 and CDR2 are MNHEY and SVGAGI. CDR3 length equals 13 residues. The V gene end was trimmed by 5 bases and the J gene end by 6 bases; junction bases not matched to a gene: 6. Here the CDR3 DNA reads TGTGCCAGCAGTGTACAGGGGCTTCAGACCCAGTACTTC. It is translated as CASSVQGLQTQYF.

The chain has TRBV6-5 and TRBJ1-1; no clear D. V lost 5 bases, J lost 3 bases, and 7 bases lay in between. The CDR3 is 12 residues long. Germline CDR1 and CDR2: MNHEY and SVGAGI. As DNA, the CDR3 is TGTGCCAGCAGTAATCCGGACACTGAAGCTTTCTTT. It encodes CASSNPDTEAFF.

V usage is TRBV9 and J usage is TRBJ2-3, with D possibly TRBD1 on 5 matching bases. There are 13 residues in the CDR3. Between the trimmed V and J ends, which lost 2 bases and 6 bases, there was a span of 10 bases. Germline V gives CDR1 SGDLS, CDR2 YYNGEE. DNA of the CDR3: TGTGCCAGCAGCGTCCAGACAGTGGATACGCAGTATTTT. Protein sequence: CASSVQTVDTQYF.

The rearrangement joins TRBV28 to TRBJ1-1, with 8 bases lining up with TRBD1. This CDR3 has 16 amino acids. Germline lookup yields CDR1 MDHEN and CDR2 SYDVKM. J was trimmed by 1 base and V by 5 bases; bases with no gene match: 9. CDR3 region: CASSPRTGKGNTEAFF. CDR3 DNA sequence: TGTGCCAGCAGTCCTAGGACAGGGAAGGGGAACACTGAAGCTTTCTTT.

The chain carries TRBV7-3 and TRBJ1-1, with D uncertain. CDR1 is SGHTA, CDR2 FQGTGA, per germline. Deletions cut 2 bases from V and 1 base from J, with 11 bases between. The CDR3 has 15 amino acids. In DNA form, the CDR3 reads TGTGCCAGCAGCTTAGGCAGCCCAGGGAACACTGAAGCTTTCTTT. It yields the protein CASSLGSPGNTEAFF.

The V call is TRBV5-1, the J call TRBJ1-1; D remains ambiguous. Looked up from germline, CDR1 is SGHRS and CDR2 is YFSETQ. The CDR3 is 15 amino acids. V was pared by 3 bases and J by 0 bases, with 12 bases between. The CDR3 here is CASSSKDMLNTEAFF. The CDR3 DNA reads as TGCGCCAGCAGCTCAAAAGACATGTTGAACACTGAAGCTTTCTTT.

J is TRBJ2-6 and V is TRBV2; D unresolved. Trimming shortened V by 4 bases and J by 0 bases, and 13 bases separated the two germline ends. Per the germline V gene, CDR1 is SNHLY and CDR2 is FYNNEI. CDR3 length: 17 amino acids. The CDR3 DNA sequence: TGTGCCAGCAGTGCCCAAGCGCCAAGCTCTGGGGCCAACGTCCTGACTTTC. Its translation is CASSAQAPSSGANVLTF. Full variable domain (remainder filled in from reference TRBV2 and TRBJ2-6): EPEVTQTPSHQVTQMGQEVILRCVPISNHLYFYWYRQILGQKVEFLVSFYNNEISEKSEIFDDQFSVERPDGSNFTLKIRSTKLEDSAMYFCASSAQAPSSGANVLTFGAGSRLTVL.

In its sample, this clone was seen once. The genes are TRBV7-9 and TRBJ2-1; 9 bases are a match to TRBD2. Germline assignment: CDR1 SEHNR and CDR2 FQNEAQ (reference sequence). V lost 5 bases and J lost 8; bases outside the gene matches: 13. The CDR3 consists of 16 residues. As DNA, the CDR3 is TGTGCCAGCAGCCTCGGTGGCCGCGGGAGGGTAGATGAGCAGTTCTTC. It yields the protein CASSLGGRGRVDEQFF.